What follows describes a single T cell receptor (beta chain). Its specificity is not known. Germline lookup yields CDR1 MNHEY and CDR2 SMNVEV (reference sequence). Trimming took 5 bases from V and 7 from J; bases not matched to a gene: 12. The CDR3 is 17 amino acids. MiXCR was run by TCRdb on the reads, yielding one entry per CDR3 protein. The sample consists of around 430,000 distinct CDR3 sequences, about 42% of them appearing once. The data belong to a study of T cell repertoires in cytomegalovirus infection. Turning to the study itself: In the study, CMV epitopes included recently identified HLA-C-restricted and well-studied HLA-B-restricted ones. Matching HLA type and CMV infection were both indicated by public TCR beta signatures. Study-level findings and limits: HLA-C-restricted CMV clonotypes gave the most frequent clonotype in two of eight donors.

This receptor was identified in a human donor in good health (CMV status not recorded). Some clones in this sample may be carry-over from other donors' samples. The chain couples TRBV27 to TRBJ2-1; 12 bases agree with TRBD2. The source material was cultured PBMCs, sampled from culture after CMV antigen stimulation. The CDR3 sequence is CASSPGLAGMSLNEQFF. CDR3 sequence (DNA): TGTGCCAGCAGTCCCGGACTAGCGGGAATGTCGTTGAATGAGCAGTTCTTC.